Each of the 29 T cell receptor beta chains below was sequenced from the same sample in a study of blood T cells in healthy people across ages. It was with a sample-barcoded 5' primer and a J-beta primer mix that a second PCR of roughly 7 to 12 cycles was run. TCRdb re-analysed the 5' RACE reads in MiXCR, keeping a single row per CDR3 protein. The profile covers fewer than 1,000,000 distinct CDR3 sequences, with about half appearing a single time and 15% to 20% taken by the ten largest. Sequenced: blood. Every receptor here comes from a man older than 75 in good health.

The table lists this clonotype with a few counts. This chain uses TRBV5-1 with TRBJ2-3; unclear D gene. The germline gives CDR1 SGHRS, CDR2 YFSETQ. CDR3 size: 14 residues. The ends were cut back, 3 bases at V and 0 bases at J, with 8 bases in the middle. CDR3 sequence reads: CASSSPISTDTQYF. CDR3 coding DNA: TGCGCCAGCAGCTCCCCCATAAGCACAGATACGCAGTATTTT.

The CDR3 sequence is CASSSQGANQPQHF. CDR3 DNA sequence: TGTGCCAGCTCATCACAGGGGGCGAATCAGCCCCAGCATTTT. This chain uses TRBV18 with TRBJ1-5; 9 bases agree with TRBD1. J gave up 4 bases and V 5 bases, and 3 bases lay outside the gene matches. CDR1 is KGHSH, CDR2 LQKENI, per germline. This CDR3 is built from 14 residues.

The chain uses TRBV5-1 and TRBJ2-5; perhaps TRBD2 as D (6 bases). Germline V CDR1 and CDR2: SGHRS, YFSETQ. This CDR3 comprises 12 residues. Trimming took off 5 bases at V and 5 bases at J, with 10 bases between the two ends. Here the CDR3 reads CASSTSMETQYF. For the CDR3, the DNA is TGCGCCAGCAGTACTAGCATGGAGACCCAGTACTTC.

There are a few counts of this clonotype. One end of the junction fails to match germline, which may point to a read error. This sequence joins TRBV11-2 and TRBJ2-7; D tentatively reads TRBD1 or TRBD2 (5 bases each). The CDR3 is made up of 15 amino acids. Germline assignment: CDR1 SGHAT and CDR2 FQNNGV. CDR3 protein: CASSLLGDALAEQYF. As DNA, the CDR3 is TGTGCCAGTAGCTTATTGGGGGACGCCCTCGCCGAGCAGTACTTC. The whole variable domain, filled in from reference TRBV11-2 and TRBJ2-7, reads EAGVAQSPRYKIIEKRQSVAFWCNPISGHATLYWYQQILGQGPKLLIQFQNNGVVDDSQLPKDRFSAERLKGVDSTLKIQPAKLEDSAVYLCASSLLGDALAEQYFGPGTRLTVT.

This clonotype was seen a few times. The genes are TRBV6-6 and TRBJ1-2; 9 nucleotides match TRBD1. The CDR3 extends over 14 amino acids. Germline trimming cut 6 bases from V and 7 bases from J; bases unmatched to any gene: 9. Per germline, CDR1 MNHNY and CDR2 SVGAGI (reference sequence). The CDR3 bases are TGTGCCAGCAGGCCGGGACAGGGTTTTTTTGGCTACACCTTC. Encoded protein: CASRPGQGFFGYTF.

This rearrangement joins TRBV7-8 to TRBJ2-1; unclear D gene. The CDR3 is 14 residues long. The V and J ends lost 2 bases and 13 bases respectively, with 18 bases between them. In germline, CDR1 is SGHVS, CDR2 FQNEAQ. The CDR3 coding sequence is TGTGCCAGCAGCTTACAGAGGCTAGATAGGACCCAGTTCTTC. Its translation is CASSLQRLDRTQFF.

The chain employs TRBV24-1 and TRBJ2-1; 9 bases agree with TRBD2. The J call may be incorrect, as the DNA end agrees better with TRBJ2-7. This CDR3 is 15 amino acids long. Germline CDR1 is KGHDR and CDR2 is SFDVKD. This CDR3 reads CATSDSGLAYNEQYF. The CDR3 DNA sequence: TGTGCCACCAGTGACTCGGGACTAGCCTACAATGAGCAGTACTTC.

Many counts were recorded for this clonotype. This chain connects TRBV7-3 to TRBJ2-3, with 7 bases identical to TRBD2. Germline assignment: CDR1 SGHTA and CDR2 FQGTGA. The CDR3 runs 16 residues. Germline trimming cut 7 bases from V and 0 bases from J; bases unmatched to any gene: 10. As DNA, the CDR3 is TGTGCCAGCATCCTCGATCAAGCGGGGAGCACAGATACGCAGTATTTT. Protein sequence: CASILDQAGSTDTQYF. The complete variable domain, with remaining parts taken from reference TRBV7-3 and TRBJ2-3, reads GAGVSQTPSNKVTEKGKYVELRCDPISGHTALYWYRQSLGQGPEFLIYFQGTGAADDSGLPNDRFFAVRPEGSVSTLKIQRTERGDSAVYLCASILDQAGSTDTQYFGPGTRLTVL.

The chain combines TRBV4-2 with TRBJ2-5; D unresolved. Per germline, CDR1 LGHNA and CDR2 YNFKEQ. Trimming removed 1 base at V and 2 bases at J, with 8 bases between. CDR3 length: 14 residues. CDR3 bases: TGTGCCAGCAGCCAAGGACCAGAACAAGAGACCCAGTACTTC. This gives the protein CASSQGPEQETQYF.

This chain connects TRBV14 to TRBJ1-1, with D uncertain. The CDR3 runs 13 residues. The germline V gene has CDR1 SGHDN and CDR2 FVKESK. V lost 8 bases and J lost 6, with 16 bases in between. The CDR3 sequence is CASRELGEAEAFF. Written as DNA, the CDR3 is TGTGCCAGCCGCGAATTGGGAGAGGCTGAAGCTTTCTTT.

V usage is TRBV25-1 and J usage is TRBJ2-4; D is undetermined. CDR1 MGHDK and CDR2 SYGVNS come from the germline V gene. V dropped 7 bases and J dropped 8 bases, with 9 bases sitting between them. The CDR3 extends over 11 amino acids. CDR3 loop: CASTSSYIQYF. DNA for the CDR3: TGTGCCAGCACCAGCAGCTACATTCAGTACTTC.

CDR3 in amino acids: CASSLDSSGWGYTF. DNA of the CDR3: TGCGCCAGCAGCTTGGATTCGTCGGGGTGGGGCTACACCTTC. V and J are TRBV5-1 and TRBJ1-2; D not certain. The CDR3 has 14 residues. Trimming left V 0 bases short and J 8 bases short, with 14 bases between. Per germline, CDR1 SGHRS and CDR2 YFSETQ.

There are many counts of this clonotype. The chain uses TRBV20-1 and TRBJ2-7; D is unresolved. This CDR3 has 13 residues. The germline V and J ends were trimmed by 5 bases and 0 bases, with 11 bases remaining between them. Germline V CDR1 and CDR2: DFQATT, SNEGSKA (reference sequence). CDR3 DNA: TGCAGTGCTCTGGGGTCTAGCTCCTACGAGCAGTACTTC. It encodes CSALGSSSYEQYF.

The chain joins TRBV29-1 to TRBJ2-5; TRBD1 matches at 8 bases. Matching the DNA end better, TRBJ2-7 makes the J call doubtful. Germline V lookup: CDR1 SQVTM, CDR2 ANQGSEA. CDR3 size: 13 residues. Here the CDR3 DNA reads TGCAGCGCCGGGACAGGCCGTGACAACGAGCAGTACTTC. This sequence encodes CSAGTGRDNEQYF.

This clonotype was detected only once. Since a much larger clone is just one base distant, this may be a read error. The chain is built from TRBV27 and TRBJ2-7; 7 bases map to TRBD1. The CDR3 loop spans 12 amino acids. Germline CDR1 and CDR2: MNHEY and SMNVEV (reference sequence). With V trimmed by 7 bases and J by 9 bases, 9 bases remained unmatched. CDR3 DNA sequence: TGTGCCAGCACGACAGGGCTCAACGGGCAGTACTTC. It yields the protein CASTTGLNGQYF.

This clonotype was counted ten times or more. The genes are TRBV12-3 or TRBV12-4 and TRBJ2-7, with D possibly being TRBD1 (6 bases). Trimming shortened V by 3 bases and J by 3 bases, and 15 bases separated the two germline ends. The CDR3 covers 15 residues. CDR3 sequence: CASSFSTGPDYEQYF. CDR3 DNA: TGTGCCAGCAGTTTTTCGACAGGCCCAGACTACGAGCAGTACTTC.

This clonotype was recorded only once. This chain joins TRBV20-1 and TRBJ2-1, with a tentative D call TRBD2 (6 bases). V dropped 3 bases and J dropped 2 bases, with 17 bases sitting between them. The CDR3 extends over 16 amino acids. Germline CDR1 reads DFQATT; CDR2 reads SNEGSKA (reference sequence). CDR3 loop: CSASLAGSRAYNEQFF. CDR3 DNA: TGCAGTGCTAGTCTGGCGGGATCCAGAGCCTACAATGAGCAGTTCTTC.

The gene calls are TRBV20-1 and TRBJ2-2; a weak D match, TRBD2 (5 bases). This CDR3 spans 12 amino acids. CDR1 is DFQATT, CDR2 SNEGSKA, per germline (reference sequence). The V end was cut by 6 bases, the J end by 7 bases, with 12 bases between. The chain's CDR3 is CSARDGDGELFF. For the CDR3, the DNA is TGCAGTGCGCGAGACGGGGACGGGGAGCTGTTTTTT.

As concerns this clonotype: A much more abundant neighbour one base away suggests this may be a read error. V is TRBV4-2 and J is TRBJ2-1; D gene ambiguous. Germline assignment: CDR1 LGHNA and CDR2 YNFKEQ. Trimming removed 0 bases from V and 4 bases from J, with 7 bases in between. The CDR3 runs to 14 residues. The CDR3 protein is CASSQELLYNEQFF. For the CDR3, the DNA is TGTGCCAGCAGCCAAGAACTACTTTACAATGAGCAGTTCTTC.

This clonotype has a handful of counts. The chain uses TRBV7-2 and TRBJ1-4; 7 bases are a match to TRBD1. Germline V CDR1 and CDR2: SGHTA, FQGNSA. V gave up 7 bases and J gave up 4 bases; unmatched junction bases: 9. This CDR3 region has 15 residues. DNA of the CDR3: TGTGCCAGCATTTCGAACAGGGGTAATAATGAAAAACTGTTTTTT. Translation gives CASISNRGNNEKLFF.

The J gene is TRBJ2-7, the V gene TRBV7-2; D possibly corresponds to TRBD2 (6 bases). Germline V gives CDR1 SGHTA, CDR2 FQGNSA. V was shortened by 3 bases and J by 2 bases, with 14 bases between the two germline ends. This CDR3 has 15 residues. CDR3 coding DNA: TGTGCCAGCAGCTTGGGGACTCTTACCGCCTACGAGCAGTACTTC. The encoded protein is CASSLGTLTAYEQYF.

In this sample, this clonotype turned up a few times. The chain recombines TRBV10-2 with TRBJ1-1; D is possibly TRBD1 (5 bases). The germline V gene has CDR1 WSHSY and CDR2 SAAADI. This CDR3 contains 13 residues. V lost 8 bases to trimming and J lost 5 bases, with 15 bases between them. The CDR3 nucleotides read TGCGCCAGCCAACCTTCTAAGGGGACTGAAGCTTTCTTT. Translated: CASQPSKGTEAFF.

This clonotype has a handful of counts. The chain has TRBV5-1 and TRBJ2-3; the match to TRBD2 covers 9 bases. CDR1 is SGHRS and CDR2 is YFSETQ in the germline V gene. The V gene end was trimmed by 3 bases and the J gene end by 4 bases; junction bases not matched to a gene: 12. The CDR3 is 17 amino acids. The CDR3 nucleotides are TGCGCCAGCAGCTCACGTCCTAGCGGGGATTTTTCAGATACGCAGTATTTT. Translation: CASSSRPSGDFSDTQYF.

This clonotype was observed at least ten times. The chain employs TRBV5-1 and TRBJ2-7; no reliable D call. The CDR3 spans 15 residues. V lost 3 bases and J 2 bases, leaving 15 bases between the germline ends. CDR1 is SGHRS and CDR2 is YFSETQ in the germline V gene. Written as DNA, the CDR3 is TGCGCCAGCAGCTCTACCGGGTCCCTACCCTACGAGCAGTACTTC. It specifies CASSSTGSLPYEQYF. Using reference TRBV5-1 and TRBJ2-7 for the parts outside the CDR3, the full variable domain is KAGVTQTPRYLIKTRGQQVTLSCSPISGHRSVSWYQQTPGQGLQFLFEYFSETQRNKGNFPGRFSGRQFSNSRSEMNVSTLELGDSALYLCASSSTGSLPYEQYFGPGTRLTVT.

The V gene is TRBV5-5, the J gene TRBJ1-4, with 9 bases that match TRBD1. Germline assignment: CDR1 SGHKS and CDR2 YYEKEE (reference sequence). This CDR3 has 16 residues. Trimming took 0 bases from V and 8 from J; bases not matched to a gene: 8. In nucleotides, the CDR3 is TGTGCCAGCAGCTTGGTCGGGACAGGGAATAGGGAAAAACTGTTTTTT. Its protein is CASSLVGTGNREKLFF.

J is TRBJ1-1 and V is TRBV29-1; D is ambiguous. The CDR3 spans 11 residues. Germline V gene data show CDR1 as SQVTM and CDR2 as ANQGSEA. V shed 6 bases and J shed 2 bases, with 7 bases lying between them. The CDR3 DNA sequence: TGCAGCGTCAGGATAAACACTGAAGCTTTCTTT. Amino acid sequence: CSVRINTEAFF.

The rearrangement joins TRBV7-3 to TRBJ2-5; tentatively, D is TRBD1 (6 bases). The CDR3 covers 15 residues. Trimming shortened V by 5 bases and J by 0 bases, and 13 bases separated the two germline ends. Per germline, CDR1 SGHTA and CDR2 FQGTGA. CDR3 nucleotide sequence: TGTGCCAGCAGCCGAAGCAGGGGCGACCAAGAGACCCAGTACTTC. Its protein is CASSRSRGDQETQYF.

This clonotype was observed a few times. The chain couples TRBV27 to TRBJ2-1; TRBD2 matches at 7 bases. Looked up from germline, CDR1 is MNHEY and CDR2 is SMNVEV (reference sequence). J lost 0 bases, V lost 6 bases, and 5 bases had no gene match. The CDR3 spans 15 residues. This CDR3 reads CASSRRGSSYNEQFF. The CDR3 DNA sequence: TGTGCCAGCAGCCGGCGGGGGTCCTCCTACAATGAGCAGTTCTTC.

This sequence joins TRBV27 and TRBJ2-4, with a possible D match to TRBD2 (5 bases). Trimming took 1 base from V and 5 from J, leaving 6 bases between them. This CDR3 is 13 amino acids long. Germline loops: CDR1 MNHEY, CDR2 SMNVEV (reference sequence). This chain's CDR3 is CASSLYGENIQYF. As DNA, the CDR3 is TGTGCCAGCAGTTTATACGGGGAAAACATTCAGTACTTC.